The 32 T cell receptor beta chains listed next were all sequenced from one sample in a study of spatial heterogeneity in lung cancer. TCRdb reprocessed the 5' RACE reads with MiXCR, giving one entry per CDR3 protein. Among tens of thousands of distinct CDR3 sequences listed, roughly 13% were seen once. Time point of the sample: sample taken at primary tumor resection. Source: PBMCs, taken at surgery. The receptors stem from a male donor with early-stage non-small cell lung cancer.

This clonotype is categorized as medium-sized. The chain carries TRBV7-9 and TRBJ2-5, with 7 bases matching TRBD1. Germline assignment: CDR1 SEHNR and CDR2 FQNEAQ (reference sequence). The V and J ends lost 5 bases and 4 bases, in that order; junction bases with no gene match: 7. The CDR3 has 14 amino acids. The CDR3 DNA is TGTGCCAGCAGCCCATACAGGGGCGGAGAGACCCAGTACTTC. This translates into CASSPYRGGETQYF.

This clonotype was counted many times. The J gene is TRBJ1-6, the V gene TRBV7-9, with a weak D call TRBD1 (5 bases). The germline CDR1 and CDR2 sequences are SEHNR and FQNEAQ (reference sequence). This CDR3 region has 14 residues. With 0 bases removed from V and 8 bases from J, the gap between germline ends came to 8 bases. CDR3 loop: CASSLAGAYSPLHF. In DNA form, the CDR3 reads TGTGCCAGCAGCTTAGCTGGGGCCTATTCACCCCTCCACTTT.

In DNA, the CDR3 is TGCAGTGCTAGTCCTCCTAGTCTGGAGGAGACCCAGTACTTC. Encoded protein: CSASPPSLEETQYF. The chain joins TRBV20-1 to TRBJ2-5; no reliable D call. The CDR3 loop spans 14 amino acids. V was cut by 3 bases and J by 5 bases, with 16 bases left in between. Germline loops: CDR1 DFQATT, CDR2 SNEGSKA (reference sequence).

The genes are TRBV5-1 and TRBJ2-7; 9 bases align to TRBD1. The CDR3 has 16 amino acids. From germline, CDR1 is SGHRS and CDR2 YFSETQ. V shed 3 bases and J 5 bases; nucleotides not matched to a gene: 12. The CDR3 loop reads CASSSTSRDRADEQYF. As DNA, the CDR3 is TGCGCCAGCAGCTCTACATCCCGGGACAGGGCGGACGAGCAGTACTTC.

This clonotype was observed at least ten times. The V call is TRBV5-1, the J call TRBJ2-1; no definite D call. The germline CDR1 and CDR2 sequences are SGHRS and YFSETQ. The CDR3 has 13 residues. Trimming left V 0 bases short and J 3 bases short, with 4 bases between. The chain's CDR3 is CASSLDSYNEQFF. CDR3 sequence (DNA): TGCGCCAGCAGCTTGGACAGCTACAATGAGCAGTTCTTC.

The chain links TRBV5-1 to TRBJ2-5, with 7 bases lining up with TRBD2. This CDR3 has 15 residues. The germline V gene has CDR1 SGHRS and CDR2 YFSETQ. J lost 2 bases, V lost 4 bases, and 8 bases had no gene match. Here the CDR3 DNA reads TGCGCCAGCAGCCTGAGGACTAGTCGGCAAGAGACCCAGTACTTC. It encodes CASSLRTSRQETQYF.

This clonotype came up a few times. This chain joins TRBV18 and TRBJ1-1, with D possibly matching TRBD1 (5 bases). The length of the CDR3 is 16 residues. The germline CDR1 and CDR2 sequences are KGHSH and LQKENI. The V and J ends lost 2 bases and 0 bases respectively, with 13 bases between them. CDR3 nucleotide sequence: TGTGCCAGCTCACCAGTCAGGACACTTATGAACACTGAAGCTTTCTTT. Translation: CASSPVRTLMNTEAFF.

The chain links TRBV12-3 or TRBV12-4 to TRBJ1-4; possible D gene TRBD1, 6 bases. This CDR3 contains 15 residues. Trimming took 4 bases from V and 8 from J, leaving 17 bases between them. In DNA form, the CDR3 reads TGTGCCAGCAGTTCCTCAGGGGATTTAGGGGAAAAACTGTTTTTT. Translation: CASSSSGDLGEKLFF.

This clonotype was observed a handful of times. The rearrangement joins TRBV16 to TRBJ1-2, with TRBD1 identical over 11 bases. Germline CDR1 KGHSY, CDR2 FQNENV. J lost 4 bases, V lost 4 bases, and 8 bases had no gene match. The CDR3 loop spans 16 amino acids. Here the CDR3 DNA reads TGTGCCAGCAGCCTGGACAGGGGGCCCGCCCGCTATGGCTACACCTTC. Translating gives CASSLDRGPARYGYTF.

This clonotype has just a few counts. The chain uses TRBV29-1 and TRBJ2-1, with 8 bases that match TRBD2. The CDR3 runs 12 residues. J was trimmed by 5 bases and V by 7 bases; bases with no gene match: 4. In germline, CDR1 is SQVTM, CDR2 ANQGSEA. CDR3 region: CSGGTRHNEQFF. Here the CDR3 DNA reads TGCAGCGGCGGGACTAGGCACAATGAGCAGTTCTTC.

This clonotype showed up many times. The chain employs TRBV5-6 and TRBJ2-4, with D possibly being TRBD1 (6 bases). The CDR3 is made up of 15 amino acids. V gave up 4 bases and J gave up 0 bases, with 11 bases separating them. Germline CDR1 SGHDT, CDR2 YYEEEE. CDR3: CASSLQGPAKNIQYF. CDR3 in DNA: TGTGCCAGCAGCCTACAGGGCCCAGCCAAAAACATTCAGTACTTC.

In its sample, this clonotype was seen many times. V is TRBV24-1 and J is TRBJ2-1; D possibly corresponds to TRBD2 (6 bases). The germline V gene encodes CDR1 KGHDR and CDR2 SFDVKD. The CDR3 runs 14 residues. V gave up 7 bases and J gave up 8 bases, with 17 bases separating them. The CDR3 DNA reads TGTGCCACCAGGCCGGAGGGTACTGGGGATGAGCAGTTCTTC. Translating gives CATRPEGTGDEQFF.

Only a few counts were recorded for this clonotype. The rearrangement uses TRBV4-1 and TRBJ2-5; D unclear. The CDR3 contains 14 residues. Per germline, CDR1 MGHRA and CDR2 YSYEKL. V lost 4 bases, J lost 2 bases, and 11 bases lay in between. The CDR3 region is CASSPPVGQETQYF. The CDR3 DNA reads TGCGCCAGCAGCCCTCCAGTGGGGCAAGAGACCCAGTACTTC.

Details on this clonotype: A read error may explain this, as a much larger clone is one base away. V gene TRBV28 combines with J gene TRBJ1-6; D possibly corresponds to TRBD1 (5 bases). Trimming pared 3 bases from V and 8 bases from J, leaving 11 bases between. Germline CDR1 is MDHEN and CDR2 is SYDVKM. The CDR3 is 14 amino acids. CDR3 bases: TGTGCCAGCAGTTTGACAGTGAACCATTCACCCCTCCACTTT. This gives the protein CASSLTVNHSPLHF.

This clonotype has a handful of counts. This CDR3 reads CASSQVGQYGYTF. The CDR3 bases are TGCGCCAGCAGCCAAGTTGGGCAGTATGGCTACACCTTC. The chain recombines TRBV4-1 with TRBJ1-2; D is ambiguous. The CDR3 runs to 13 residues. From germline, CDR1 is MGHRA and CDR2 YSYEKL. V lost 1 base and J 5 bases, leaving 8 bases between the germline ends.

The J gene is TRBJ1-1, the V gene TRBV20-1; TRBD1 matches at 8 bases. The junction had 6 bases not matched to a gene; V was cut back by 5 bases and J by 1 base. CDR3 length equals 14 residues. The germline CDR1 and CDR2 sequences are DFQATT and SNEGSKA (reference sequence). The CDR3 spells CSARQTGENTEAFF. In DNA, the CDR3 is TGCAGTGCTCGCCAGACAGGGGAGAACACTGAAGCTTTCTTT.

V is TRBV6-2 or TRBV6-3 and J is TRBJ1-2; tentative D call: TRBD1 (6 bases). The germline V and J ends were trimmed by 4 bases and 3 bases, with 9 bases remaining between them. The germline V gene encodes CDR1 MNHEY and CDR2 SVGEGT. This CDR3 has 13 residues. CDR3 sequence reads: CASSSDSYYGYTF. The CDR3 DNA follows: TGTGCCAGCAGTTCGGACAGCTACTATGGCTACACCTTC.

The gene calls are TRBV4-2 and TRBJ2-1; tentative D call: TRBD2 (5 bases). This CDR3 region has 15 residues. Trimming pared 1 base from V and 3 bases from J, leaving 10 bases between. Germline V lookup: CDR1 LGHNA, CDR2 YNFKEQ. CDR3 amino acids: CASSQGRGNYNEQFF. Here the CDR3 DNA reads TGTGCCAGCAGCCAAGGTAGAGGGAACTACAATGAGCAGTTCTTC.

The genes are TRBV21-1 and TRBJ2-2; TRBD1 is the table's D call and was not checked against the DNA. TRBV21-1 is a documented pseudogene. CDR3 size: 14 residues. CDR3 nucleotide sequence: TGTGTCACTGAGGACAGGGAGAGCACCGGGGAGCTGTTTTTT. It encodes CVTEDRESTGELFF.

V is TRBV20-1 and J is TRBJ2-3, with 12 bases that match TRBD2. With 3 bases clipped from V and 3 bases from J, the junction kept 1 base outside the gene matches. Germline V gives CDR1 DFQATT, CDR2 SNEGSKA (reference sequence). The length of the CDR3 is 14 residues. Here the CDR3 reads CSARTSGRTDTQYF. The CDR3, as DNA: TGCAGTGCTAGGACTAGCGGGAGAACAGATACGCAGTATTTT.

The V call is TRBV29-1, the J call TRBJ2-5, with TRBD1 matching 7 bases. The CDR3 sequence is 14 residues long. V gave up 6 bases and J gave up 4 bases; unmatched junction bases: 11. Germline CDR1 is SQVTM and CDR2 is ANQGSEA. The CDR3 coding sequence is TGCAGCGTAGGCGACAGGGTAGGAAGAGAGACCCAGTACTTC. This gives the protein CSVGDRVGRETQYF.

The rearrangement links TRBV11-2 to TRBJ1-1, with D tentatively TRBD1 (5 bases). V was clipped by 2 bases and J by 1 base, with 11 bases between them. CDR3 length equals 15 residues. CDR1 SGHAT and CDR2 FQNNGV come from the germline V gene. The CDR3 here is CASSLYLGGNTEAFF. The CDR3 DNA sequence: TGTGCCAGCAGCTTATATTTGGGGGGGAACACTGAAGCTTTCTTT.

This clonotype turned up a few times. The CDR3 nucleotides read TGCAGCGTTCTCCCAGGGATTCAGAACACTGAAGCTTTCTTT. Its translation is CSVLPGIQNTEAFF. The rearrangement joins TRBV29-1 to TRBJ1-1; D is possibly TRBD1 (5 bases). The CDR3 covers 14 residues. V lost 5 bases and J 1 base, leaving 14 bases between the germline ends. The germline gives CDR1 SQVTM, CDR2 ANQGSEA. Together with reference TRBV29-1 and TRBJ1-1, the CDR3 gives the full variable domain: SAVISQKPSRDICQRGTSLTIQCQVDSQVTMMFWYRQQPGQSLTLIATANQGSEATYESGFVIDKFPISRPNLTFSTLTVSNMSPEDSSIYLCSVLPGIQNTEAFFGQGTRLTVV.

In its sample, this clonotype was seen many times. V is TRBV20-1 and J is TRBJ2-7; D gene ambiguous. This CDR3 has 17 amino acids. V shed 0 bases and J shed 0 bases, with 18 bases lying between them. Germline lookup yields CDR1 DFQATT and CDR2 SNEGSKA (reference sequence). CDR3 loop: CSARDAFRGADSYEQYF. CDR3 bases: TGCAGTGCTAGAGATGCCTTTCGAGGTGCGGACTCCTACGAGCAGTACTTC.

This clonotype was detected ten times or more. The chain links TRBV10-3 to TRBJ2-7, with 9 bases aligning to TRBD2. The V gene end was trimmed by 0 bases and the J gene end by 0 bases; junction bases not matched to a gene: 9. The germline V gene has CDR1 ENHRY and CDR2 SYGVKD. This CDR3 has 18 amino acids. CDR3 sequence (DNA): TGTGCCATCAGTGAGTCGGGGGTAGCGGGGGCGAGCTCCTACGAGCAGTACTTC. It yields the protein CAISESGVAGASSYEQYF.

The chain is built from TRBV3-1 and TRBJ1-1, with a possible D match to TRBD1 (6 bases). The CDR3 spans 15 residues. Trimming took off 2 bases at V and 6 bases at J, with 16 bases between the two ends. Germline lookup yields CDR1 LGHDT and CDR2 YNNKEL (reference sequence). CDR3 in amino acids: CASSQNRVDGAEAFF. DNA of the CDR3: TGTGCCAGCAGCCAAAACAGGGTGGATGGCGCTGAAGCTTTCTTT.

This clonotype was seen ten or more times. The rearrangement uses TRBV7-9 and TRBJ1-1, with 11 bases lining up with TRBD1. Trimming at V came to 5 bases and at J to 11 bases, leaving 4 bases not matched to a gene. This CDR3 is built from 12 residues. Germline-derived CDR1 and CDR2 are SEHNR and FQNEAQ (reference sequence). CDR3 nucleotide sequence: TGTGCCAGCAGCGGGGACAGGGGGGCGGCTTTCTTT. This encodes CASSGDRGAAFF.

This chain links TRBV20-1 with TRBJ2-3, with 14 bases matching TRBD2. From germline, CDR1 is DFQATT and CDR2 SNEGSKA (reference sequence). V shed 5 bases, J shed 0 bases, and the junction held 7 bases outside the gene matches. This CDR3 is 17 amino acids long. CDR3 amino acids: CSAGTSGSLGSTDTQYF. CDR3 DNA sequence: TGCAGTGCTGGGACTAGCGGGAGTCTCGGGAGCACAGATACGCAGTATTTT.

This clonotype has at least ten counts. This sequence joins TRBV3-1 and TRBJ1-1; unclear D gene. V gave up 0 bases and J gave up 4 bases, with 9 bases separating them. The CDR3 contains 14 residues. Germline lookup yields CDR1 LGHDT and CDR2 YNNKEL (reference sequence). The CDR3: CASSQEGIGTEAFF. In DNA form, the CDR3 reads TGTGCCAGCAGCCAAGAGGGAATCGGCACTGAAGCTTTCTTT.

This clonotype was seen more than once but under ten times. The V gene is TRBV18, the J gene TRBJ2-7; unclear D gene. This CDR3 has 13 amino acids. The germline V gene has CDR1 KGHSH and CDR2 LQKENI. Trimming shortened V by 6 bases and J by 5 bases, and 14 bases separated the two germline ends. CDR3 DNA: TGTGCCAGCTCCCGATACGGTGGAGACGAGCAGTACTTC. Translated: CASSRYGGDEQYF.

This clonotype was seen a handful of times. V and J are TRBV6-5 and TRBJ2-2; D gene unclear. Per germline, CDR1 MNHEY and CDR2 SVGAGI. The CDR3 contains 15 residues. Between the trimmed V and J ends, which lost 5 bases and 4 bases, there was a span of 14 bases. CDR3 sequence reads: CASSAPSASTGELFF. The CDR3 DNA follows: TGTGCCAGCAGTGCCCCATCGGCGAGCACCGGGGAGCTGTTTTTT.

The sample holds many counts of this clonotype. The chain combines TRBV28 with TRBJ1-2, with 8 bases lining up with TRBD1. The CDR3 spans 13 residues. The germline CDR1 and CDR2 sequences are MDHEN and SYDVKM. Trimming removed 5 bases from V and 7 bases from J; junction bases left unmatched: 6. The DNA for the CDR3 is TGTGCCAGCAGTGTCGACAGGGGTCTTGGCTACACCTTC. It translates to CASSVDRGLGYTF.